The present entry profiles one T cell receptor (beta chain) with its context. Method: immunoSEQ multiplex PCR; TCRdb's copy keeps in-frame clones and lacks some. The table has about 200,000 clones, approximately 79% seen once. This sample was taken from a study of blood T cell repertoires in COVID-19. Participants were aged about 18 to 100 years from roughly 26 US areas. Participant reports of clinical history set cohort assignment. CDR3 length equals 13 residues. The germline V gene encodes CDR1 MDHEN and CDR2 SYDVKM. J lost 3 bases, V lost 5 bases, and 2 bases had no gene match. The rearrangement uses TRBV28 and TRBJ1-2; TRBD1 matches 8 bases. The sample taken for sequencing was PBMCs or T cells enriched from blood (not recorded which). The clonotype was recovered from a woman in her sixties or seventies with acute COVID-19. CDR3 residues: CASSADRDYGYTF. The CDR3 DNA is TGTGCCAGCAGTGCGGACAGGGACTATGGCTACACCTTC.